This TCR beta chain was sequenced in a study of cytomegalovirus exposure and HLA in healthy donors. Study outcomes and limitations: A later analysis found that most CMV-associated TCR beta chains appeared HLA-restricted.

The PCR had 60 Vbeta and 13 Jbeta primers. Assay used: immunoSEQ multiplex PCR; TCRdb lists only in-frame clones, some missing. The sample holds 20,000 to 25,000 clones; around 77% are singletons and the top ten take 7.4%. The CDR3 has 12 amino acids. Germline V CDR1 and CDR2: SNHLY, FYNNEI. The V and J ends lost 3 bases and 4 bases respectively, with 6 bases between them. A remark on this clone: Its antigen remains unknown.

The clonotype was recovered from a man in his fifties or sixties in good health and CMV-seronegative. The rearrangement joins TRBV2 to TRBJ1-2; D gene unclear. The sample taken for sequencing was PBMCs. CDR3 in amino acids: CASSDYSYGYTF. Written as DNA, the CDR3 is TGTGCCAGCAGTGATTACAGCTATGGCTACACCTTC.